This record looks at one T cell receptor beta chain sequence and its context. Survey-level TCR beta sequencing used the immunoSEQ assay. Sequencing was performed with immunoSEQ multiplex PCR; in TCRdb, only in-frame clones are kept and a portion is missing. The sample carries 68,000 or so clones, 90% to 95% recorded once. The germline V and J ends were trimmed by 5 bases and 2 bases, with 10 bases remaining between them. CDR1 is SGHVS, CDR2 FNYEAQ, per germline. The CDR3 spans 14 residues. The chain joins TRBV7-6 to TRBJ1-3; D uncertain. The TCR originated in a man aged 40-50 years with rheumatoid arthritis. Sample: PBMCs. The CDR3 region is CASSRGFAGNTIYF. CDR3 sequence (DNA): TGTGCCAGCAGCAGAGGGTTCGCTGGAAACACCATATATTTT.